This record concerns one T cell receptor beta chain sequence. What it recognizes is unknown. These data originate in a study of cytotoxic CD8 clonotypes in ibrutinib-treated CLL. Study context: Investigators collected response samples after a median around twelve months of treatment, range 6 to 36. Samples showed on average about 280,000 productive templates and 80,000 to 100,000 productive rearrangements.

The germline CDR1 and CDR2 sequences are MNHNS and SASEGT. Trimming cost V 7 bases and J 8 bases, with 9 bases left between them. CDR3 length: 11 residues. Profiled with immunoSEQ multiplex PCR; TCRdb holds only in-frame clones, not every one. The sample includes over 95,000 clones, more than 55% seen only once; the top ten take around 37%. Overall study findings and caveats: Clonality was higher at baseline than in age-matched healthy donors and tracked circulating CD8+ T-cell counts.

The sample was PBMCs, taken after 24 months of ibrutinib treatment. The sequence derives from a human donor with chronic lymphocytic leukemia. The gene calls are TRBV6-1 and TRBJ2-1; D is undetermined. Here the CDR3 DNA reads TGTGCCAGCACCATCTTGGATGAGCAGTTCTTC. It specifies CASTILDEQFF.